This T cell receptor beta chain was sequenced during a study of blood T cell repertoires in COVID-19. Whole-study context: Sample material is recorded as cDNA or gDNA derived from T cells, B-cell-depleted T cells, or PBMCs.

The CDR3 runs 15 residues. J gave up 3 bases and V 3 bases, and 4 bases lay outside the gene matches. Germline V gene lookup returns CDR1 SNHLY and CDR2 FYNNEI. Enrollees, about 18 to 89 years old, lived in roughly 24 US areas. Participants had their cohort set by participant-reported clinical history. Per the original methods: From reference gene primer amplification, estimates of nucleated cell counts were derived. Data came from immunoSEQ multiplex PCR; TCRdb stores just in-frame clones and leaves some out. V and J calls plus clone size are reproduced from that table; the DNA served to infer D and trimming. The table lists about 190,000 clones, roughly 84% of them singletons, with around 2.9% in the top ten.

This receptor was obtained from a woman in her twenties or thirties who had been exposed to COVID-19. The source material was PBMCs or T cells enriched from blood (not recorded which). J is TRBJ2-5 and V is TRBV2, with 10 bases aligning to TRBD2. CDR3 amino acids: CASSDSLAGKETQYF. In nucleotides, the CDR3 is TGTGCCAGCAGTGACTCACTAGCGGGAAAAGAGACCCAGTACTTC. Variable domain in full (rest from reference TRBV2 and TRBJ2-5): EPEVTQTPSHQVTQMGQEVILRCVPISNHLYFYWYRQILGQKVEFLVSFYNNEISEKSEIFDDQFSVERPDGSNFTLKIRSTKLEDSAMYFCASSDSLAGKETQYFGPGTRLLVL.